This TCR beta chain was captured in a study of blood T cell repertoires in COVID-19 (dated by TCRdb to about 2020). At the level of the whole study: The collaborator samples originated in the United States, Italy and Spain and spanned the acute and convalescent phases of COVID-19. The material from the prospective study consisted of cDNA or gDNA derived from T cells, B-cell-depleted T cells, or PBMCs. Sample metadata almost always included a de-identified subject ID, COVID-19 status, age in years and sex. Deeply sampled blood TCRbeta repertoires from subjects exposed to, actively infected with, or recovered from COVID-19 were included in the dataset. Samples came from the ongoing ImmuneRACE study (first 160 participants) plus 1,254 subjects from 6 global collaborators. The repertoires were released in a freely available public database meant as a resource for research on the immune response to SARS-CoV-2. Where available, HLA class I and class II types were obtained from metadata supplied by the sample provider rather than from assay-based typing. Overall results and qualifications from the work: Clinical and demographic metadata were provided uncurated, with the amount varying by source and participant.

This clone is a singleton in its sample. Its antigen specificity is not known. No base-level quality is on record; no much larger clone is a single base apart. Each collaborating institution followed its own protocols to collect whole blood in K2EDTA tubes. For TCRbeta analysis, collaborators shipped samples as frozen whole blood, isolated PBMCs, or DNA extracted from either of those sample types. TCRbeta CDR3 regions were amplified from genomic DNA using the immunoSEQ Assay, a bias-controlled multiplex PCR. The paper's processing steps were these. Within the assay, amplification of reference gene primers was used to estimate how many nucleated cells each sample contained. To quantify the absolute abundance of each unique TCRbeta CDR3 rearrangement, sequence reads were collapsed and filtered. For each sample, productive Simpson clonality was calculated by taking the square root of Simpson's diversity index across productive rearrangements. TCRdb's version of the immuneACCESS table is confined to in-frame rearrangements and falls short of the full clone set. An unresolved V gene accounts for under half of the shortfall where checked; the remainder is of unknown origin. The V and J calls and clone size come from that table; D and trimming were worked out from the DNA. The sample yields about 97,000 clones; around 87% were counted once. The ten largest clonotypes hold around 3% of the sample.

From cysteine to phenylalanine, the CDR3 is 16 amino acids long. Only the CDR3 part of the read is kept: 48 bases, read in frame from the first base. In the germline V gene (reference sequence), CDR1 corresponds to GTSNPN and CDR2 to SVGIG. Trimming takes 3 bases off V and 0 bases off J; junction bases not matched to a gene: 5. The source of this sequence is a man between 45 and 60 years old with active or convalescent COVID-19. Sequenced input: peripheral blood. The chain links TRBV30 with TRBJ1-5, and 10 bases in between align with TRBD1. The CDR3 protein is CAWRGQGLGSNQPQHF. The bases are TGTGCCTGGAGGGGACAGGGGCTTGGTAGCAATCAGCCCCAGCATTTT.